The 16 T cell receptor beta chains in this list originate from one sample, sequenced in a study of blood T cells in healthy people across ages. Through a sample-barcoded 5' primer and a J-beta primer mix, a second PCR was run for roughly 7 to 12 cycles. TCRdb used MiXCR to reprocess the 5' RACE reads, holding one entry per CDR3 protein. Of 600,000 or so distinct CDR3 sequences in the sample, 40% to 55% were seen once. The sample comprised blood. These receptors were taken from an elderly man in good health.

CDR3 loop: CASSQDEGFGSSYGYTF. The CDR3 nucleotides read TGCGCCAGCAGCCAAGATGAGGGCTTTGGCAGTTCTTATGGCTACACCTTC. The rearrangement uses TRBV4-1 and TRBJ1-2; unclear D gene. CDR3 length: 17 residues. Germline V gene sequence: CDR1 MGHRA, CDR2 YSYEKL. Trimming left V 0 bases short and J 5 bases short, with 19 bases between.

The rearrangement uses TRBV7-3 and TRBJ2-1, with TRBD2 matching over 10 bases. CDR1 SGHTA and CDR2 FQGTGA come from the germline V gene. J gave up 6 bases and V 4 bases, and 6 bases lay outside the gene matches. The CDR3 covers 15 residues. CDR3 loop: CASSYQREGPNEQFF. DNA of the CDR3: TGTGCCAGCAGCTACCAGCGGGAGGGCCCCAATGAGCAGTTCTTC.

The rearrangement joins TRBV15 to TRBJ2-1, with D maybe TRBD2 (6 bases). Germline V gives CDR1 LNHNV, CDR2 YYDKDF (reference sequence). The CDR3 is 17 residues long. Trimming took off 0 bases at V and 2 bases at J, with 14 bases between the two ends. The CDR3 DNA reads TGTGCCACCAGCAGAGATCCCCCTAGCGCGGCCTACAATGAGCAGTTCTTC. Translating gives CATSRDPPSAAYNEQFF.

V is TRBV20-1 and J is TRBJ1-1, with no clear D. The CDR3 loop spans 15 amino acids. The germline CDR1 and CDR2 sequences are DFQATT and SNEGSKA (reference sequence). The ends were cut back, 1 base at V and 0 bases at J, with 12 bases in the middle. The CDR3 here is CSARVQTYMNTEAFF. Written as DNA, the CDR3 is TGCAGTGCTAGAGTACAGACCTACATGAACACTGAAGCTTTCTTT.

In its sample, this clonotype was seen many times. The rearrangement uses TRBV6-6 and TRBJ2-1; unclear D gene. This CDR3 region has 10 residues. The germline gives CDR1 MNHNY, CDR2 SVGAGI (reference sequence). V lost 2 bases and J 7 bases, leaving 0 bases between the germline ends. The CDR3 loop is CASSYNEQFF. The DNA of the CDR3 is TGTGCCAGCAGTTACAATGAGCAGTTCTTC.

In its sample, this clonotype was seen a few times. CDR3 nucleotides: TGCAGTGCTACACAAGGGCGGCAAGAGACCCAGTACTTC. Amino acid sequence: CSATQGRQETQYF. The V and J genes are TRBV20-1 and TRBJ2-5; D uncertain. The CDR3 is 13 amino acids. V lost 4 bases and J lost 2, with 11 bases in between. Germline loops: CDR1 DFQATT, CDR2 SNEGSKA (reference sequence).

The chain has TRBV3-1 and TRBJ1-2, with TRBD1 matching 9 bases. The CDR3 contains 18 residues. The trim removed 1 base at V and 4 bases at J, leaving 13 bases unmatched. Germline assignment: CDR1 LGHDT and CDR2 YNNKEL (reference sequence). For the CDR3, the DNA is TGTGCCAGCAGCCAAGGCATCCCCGGACAGGGGACCGCCTATGGCTACACCTTC. Residues: CASSQGIPGQGTAYGYTF.

V gene TRBV20-1 combines with J gene TRBJ2-3; TRBD2 might be the D (5 bases). CDR3 size: 14 residues. The V end was cut by 3 bases, the J end by 4 bases, with 14 bases between. Germline CDR1 reads DFQATT; CDR2 reads SNEGSKA (reference sequence). CDR3 nucleotide sequence: TGCAGTGCTAGGGTCCGGGATTGGGCAGATACGCAGTATTTT. It is translated as CSARVRDWADTQYF.

V is TRBV5-1 and J is TRBJ2-1, with 7 bases matching TRBD1. In germline, CDR1 is SGHRS, CDR2 YFSETQ. The CDR3 is 15 amino acids. V was pared by 7 bases and J by 3 bases, with 10 bases of the junction left unmatched. The CDR3 DNA is TGCGCCAGCCAAGAACAGGGGAGAAGCTACAATGAGCAGTTCTTC. As protein: CASQEQGRSYNEQFF.

V and J are TRBV6-6 and TRBJ1-1; 9 bases map to TRBD1. In germline, CDR1 is MNHNY, CDR2 SVGAGI (reference sequence). The CDR3 runs 17 residues. V shed 6 bases, J shed 6 bases, and the junction held 17 bases outside the gene matches. The CDR3 nucleotides are TGTGCCAGCAGGCCCGATCCGGGACAGGGCCCGACATCTGAAGCTTTCTTT. This gives the protein CASRPDPGQGPTSEAFF.

The chain carries TRBV20-1 and TRBJ2-1; D tentatively fits TRBD1 or TRBD2 (5 bases each). Germline V gives CDR1 DFQATT, CDR2 SNEGSKA (reference sequence). The CDR3 sequence is 13 residues long. The V end lost 3 bases, the J end lost 4 bases, and 10 bases lay between the germline ends. CDR3 in amino acids: CSASSGPYNEQFF. The CDR3 DNA sequence: TGCAGTGCTAGTTCGGGGCCGTACAATGAGCAGTTCTTC.

Only a few counts were recorded for this clonotype. This chain connects TRBV7-8 to TRBJ2-3; D remains unclear. The CDR3 extends over 14 amino acids. V gave up 3 bases and J gave up 1 base, with 8 bases separating them. Germline values: CDR1 SGHVS, CDR2 FQNEAQ. CDR3 region: CASSFWVGTDTQYF. DNA for the CDR3: TGTGCCAGCAGCTTCTGGGTGGGCACAGATACGCAGTATTTT.

J is TRBJ2-5 and V is TRBV20-1; 14 bases fit TRBD2. CDR1 is DFQATT and CDR2 is SNEGSKA in the germline V gene (reference sequence). V gave up 6 bases and J gave up 5 bases; unmatched junction bases: 17. This CDR3 contains 18 residues. CDR3 in amino acids: CSASRGGPGLAGVETQYF. CDR3 DNA sequence: TGCAGTGCCTCACGCGGCGGACCGGGACTAGCGGGAGTTGAGACCCAGTACTTC.

This clonotype was picked up a small number of times. V gene TRBV20-1 combines with J gene TRBJ2-7; D could derive from TRBD1 or TRBD2 (5 bases each). The length of the CDR3 is 12 residues. Germline lookup yields CDR1 DFQATT and CDR2 SNEGSKA (reference sequence). V dropped 1 base and J dropped 3 bases, with 7 bases sitting between them. The CDR3 DNA reads TGCAGTGCTAGAGGGGGGTACTACGAGCAGTACTTC. Its translation is CSARGGYYEQYF.

This clonotype was recorded at least ten times. This chain's CDR3 is CASSYPGQGITEAFF. The CDR3 coding sequence is TGTGCCAGCAGTTACCCGGGACAGGGGATCACTGAAGCTTTCTTT. The chain recombines TRBV6-5 with TRBJ1-1; 10 nucleotides agree with TRBD1. Germline CDR1 and CDR2: MNHEY and SVGAGI. Germline trimming cut 2 bases from V and 4 bases from J; bases unmatched to any gene: 4. CDR3 size: 15 residues.

This clonotype was seen repeatedly, ten times or more. The CDR3 is CASSYSYRAPTFGTGELFF. CDR3 nucleotides: TGTGCCAGCAGTTACTCCTACAGGGCCCCAACTTTTGGCACCGGGGAGCTGTTTTTT. The V gene is TRBV6-5, the J gene TRBJ2-2; D might be TRBD1 (6 bases). The CDR3 runs to 19 residues. In germline, CDR1 is MNHEY, CDR2 SVGAGI. V gave up 0 bases and J gave up 4 bases, with 21 bases separating them.